The 14 T cell receptor beta chains in this list originate from one sample, sequenced in a study of shared clonotypes between healthy human individuals. Using immunoSEQ multiplex PCR, the repertoire was profiled, and TCRdb retains in-frame clones only, with some absent. The sample lists about 1.5 million clones; roughly 96% were seen once. The sequencing input was naive CD4+ T cells sorted from blood. Subset indicated: CD45RA+ positively selected. The receptors were gathered from a young man in good health.

This chain links TRBV29-1 with TRBJ2-5; 7 bases align to TRBD2. After removal of 4 bases from V and 5 bases from J, the junction contained 13 bases not matched to a gene. This CDR3 has 15 amino acids. Germline lookup yields CDR1 SQVTM and CDR2 ANQGSEA. CDR3 nucleotide sequence: TGCAGCGTTGTTCTGTTTGCGGGAGTTATGGAGACCCAGTACTTC. This gives the protein CSVVLFAGVMETQYF.

This chain links TRBV4-3 with TRBJ2-1; 9 bases map to TRBD2. The V gene's germline CDR1 is LGHNA and CDR2 YSLEER. There are 16 residues in the CDR3. V lost 5 bases, J lost 1 base, and 6 bases stayed unmatched. In DNA form, the CDR3 reads TGCGCCAGCAGCACTAGACTAGCGGTTTCCTACAATGAGCAGTTCTTC. This translates into CASSTRLAVSYNEQFF.

CDR3 sequence reads: CAISEAGQDYGYTF. The CDR3, as DNA: TGTGCCATCAGTGAGGCGGGACAGGACTATGGCTACACCTTC. The chain combines TRBV10-3 with TRBJ1-2; 8 bases fit TRBD1. This CDR3 region has 14 residues. The germline V gene has CDR1 ENHRY and CDR2 SYGVKD. V shed 2 bases, J shed 3 bases, and the junction held 2 bases outside the gene matches.

The chain carries TRBV18 and TRBJ2-1; D might be TRBD1 or TRBD2, each matching 6 bases. Trimming left V 2 bases short and J 10 bases short, with 18 bases between. There are 15 residues in the CDR3. Germline V gene data show CDR1 as KGHSH and CDR2 as LQKENI. The DNA of the CDR3 is TGTGCCAGCTCACCAAGATCCGGGAGCACAGGGGAGCAGTTCTTC. It is translated as CASSPRSGSTGEQFF.

The chain uses TRBV18 and TRBJ1-5; TRBD1 agrees at 9 bases. The germline V gene has CDR1 KGHSH and CDR2 LQKENI. The CDR3 sequence is 15 residues long. V lost 2 bases, J lost 7 bases, and 6 bases stayed unmatched. Written as DNA, the CDR3 is TGTGCCAGCTCACCATCACAGGGGGCTCACCAGCCCCAGCATTTT. Its translation: CASSPSQGAHQPQHF.

The chain combines TRBV11-2 with TRBJ1-1; 7 bases fit TRBD1. V was pared by 5 bases and J by 1 base, with 7 bases of the junction left unmatched. The CDR3 extends over 15 amino acids. The V gene's germline CDR1 is SGHAT and CDR2 FQNNGV. The CDR3 loop is CASSIKDRRNTEAFF. The CDR3 DNA sequence: TGTGCCAGCAGCATAAAGGACAGGAGGAACACTGAAGCTTTCTTT.

This rearrangement joins TRBV7-2 to TRBJ2-2, with TRBD2 identical over 9 bases. J lost 4 bases, V lost 6 bases, and 9 bases had no gene match. CDR1 is SGHTA and CDR2 is FQGNSA in the germline V gene. This CDR3 is 16 amino acids long. CDR3 protein: CASRKRREGGTGELFF. CDR3 nucleotide sequence: TGTGCCAGCAGAAAGAGGCGGGAGGGAGGCACCGGGGAGCTGTTTTTT.

The chain is built from TRBV19 and TRBJ1-3, with D hard to call. This CDR3 spans 13 amino acids. The germline V and J ends were trimmed by 8 bases and 5 bases, with 13 bases remaining between them. From germline, CDR1 is LNHDA and CDR2 SQIVND (reference sequence). The CDR3 protein is CASARPPRNTIYF. For the CDR3, the DNA is TGTGCCAGTGCGAGGCCCCCTCGAAACACCATATATTTT.

This sequence joins TRBV5-1 and TRBJ2-1; 9 nucleotides line up with TRBD2. Germline trimming cut 3 bases from V and 7 bases from J; bases unmatched to any gene: 5. Per the germline V gene, CDR1 is SGHRS and CDR2 is YFSETQ. The CDR3 has 14 residues. The CDR3 protein is CASSSRAGGNEQFF. DNA of the CDR3: TGCGCCAGCAGCTCCCGGGCGGGGGGGAATGAGCAGTTCTTC. The full variable domain, its missing parts supplied by reference TRBV5-1 and TRBJ2-1, is KAGVTQTPRYLIKTRGQQVTLSCSPISGHRSVSWYQQTPGQGLQFLFEYFSETQRNKGNFPGRFSGRQFSNSRSEMNVSTLELGDSALYLCASSSRAGGNEQFFGPGTRLTVL.

The V and J genes are TRBV6-5 and TRBJ2-2, with D tentatively TRBD1 (6 bases). This CDR3 is 16 amino acids long. Trimming took 0 bases from V and 6 from J, leaving 14 bases between them. In germline, CDR1 is MNHEY, CDR2 SVGAGI. As DNA, the CDR3 is TGTGCCAGCAGTTACTCATGGGGGCTGGAAGCCGGGGAGCTGTTTTTT. It codes for CASSYSWGLEAGELFF.

The rearrangement uses TRBV18 and TRBJ2-7, with D unclear. The CDR3 sequence is 14 residues long. Germline lookup yields CDR1 KGHSH and CDR2 LQKENI. The V gene lost 1 base and the J gene lost 7 bases, with 14 bases spanning the gap. The CDR3 DNA reads TGTGCCAGCTCACCACGAAGGGTCCTTCGGGAGCAGTACTTC. Translation: CASSPRRVLREQYF.

This chain connects TRBV5-5 to TRBJ1-5; 8 nucleotides agree with TRBD1. The CDR3 is made up of 16 amino acids. Trimming at V came to 0 bases and at J to 6 bases, leaving 8 bases not matched to a gene. Germline values: CDR1 SGHKS, CDR2 YYEKEE (reference sequence). The CDR3 sequence: CASSLDLGQGRQPQHF. Here the CDR3 DNA reads TGTGCCAGCAGCTTGGATTTAGGACAGGGCCGTCAGCCCCAGCATTTT.

The chain uses TRBV19 and TRBJ2-5, with D maybe TRBD2 (5 bases). The CDR3 is 14 residues long. V shed 4 bases and J shed 1 base, with 10 bases lying between them. Germline V gene sequence: CDR1 LNHDA, CDR2 SQIVND (reference sequence). The chain's CDR3 is CASSRGASQETQYF. DNA for the CDR3: TGTGCCAGTAGTAGGGGAGCCTCCCAAGAGACCCAGTACTTC.

The chain uses TRBV19 and TRBJ1-4; D not certain. Trimming removed 3 bases at V and 5 bases at J, with 13 bases between. The germline CDR1 and CDR2 sequences are LNHDA and SQIVND (reference sequence). This CDR3 is 15 amino acids long. For the CDR3, the DNA is TGTGCCAGTAGTATTTTTGTCGCGGGAAATGAAAAACTGTTTTTT. Translated, it gives CASSIFVAGNEKLFF.